This paragraph covers one T cell receptor (beta chain) sequence. CDR1 and CDR2 (germline): MNHEY, SVGAGI. CDR3 length equals 14 residues. The data were taken from a study of cytomegalovirus exposure and HLA in healthy donors. PCR involved 60 Vbeta and 13 Jbeta primers. Here immunoSEQ multiplex PCR was the method, and the copy in TCRdb shows in-frame clones only, minus some. This sample has roughly 260,000 clones, with 84% found just once. The rearrangement joins TRBV6-5 to TRBJ2-5; 7 bases align to TRBD1. The J call may be mistaken, given a closer DNA end match to TRBJ2-7. Material: PBMCs. This TCR came from a woman between 35 and 50 years old in good health and CMV-seropositive. CDR3 sequence: CASSYSAGGYEQYF. DNA of the CDR3: TGTGCCAGCAGTTACTCGGCAGGGGGTTACGAGCAGTACTTC.